The 7 T cell receptor beta chains in this list originate from one sample, sequenced in a study of T cell changes during pregnancy in multiple sclerosis. Measured with immunoSEQ multiplex PCR; TCRdb has only the in-frame clones, and not every one. The sample records some 130,000 clones, 90% to 96% being singletons. The specimen comprised peripheral blood, sampled after pregnancy. These receptors came from a female donor with multiple sclerosis, enrolled in a pregnancy study.

V usage is TRBV10-3 and J usage is TRBJ2-1; 8 positions match TRBD2. CDR1 is ENHRY and CDR2 is SYGVKD in the germline V gene. The CDR3 consists of 15 residues. Losses at the gene ends were 0 bases for V and 4 bases for J; bases not matched to a gene: 2. The CDR3 protein is CAISESERGYNEQFF. DNA of the CDR3: TGTGCCATCAGTGAGTCGGAGCGGGGGTACAATGAGCAGTTCTTC.

The rearrangement joins TRBV6-5 to TRBJ2-3; 15 positions agree with TRBD2. This CDR3 comprises 15 residues. The V gene end was trimmed by 6 bases and the J gene end by 7 bases; junction bases not matched to a gene: 5. Per germline, CDR1 MNHEY and CDR2 SVGAGI. The CDR3 loop reads CASSTGTSGRYTQYF. In DNA, the CDR3 is TGTGCCAGCAGCACCGGGACTAGCGGGAGGTATACGCAGTATTTT.

This chain connects TRBV5-1 to TRBJ1-1; D might be TRBD1 (6 bases). Germline V gene data show CDR1 as SGHRS and CDR2 as YFSETQ. The CDR3 contains 14 residues. Trimming stripped 4 bases from V and 3 bases from J, with 13 bases between. CDR3 in amino acids: CASSRRGGHTEAFF. The CDR3 DNA is TGCGCCAGCAGCCGTCGCGGGGGGCACACTGAAGCTTTCTTT.

The genes are TRBV28 and TRBJ2-3; TRBD2 matches 16 bases. The CDR3 covers 17 residues. The ends lost 4 bases at V and 7 bases at J; junction bases unmatched: 8. Germline V CDR1 and CDR2: MDHEN, SYDVKM. The CDR3 region is CASSSGLAGGPGNTQYF. The CDR3 DNA reads as TGTGCCAGCAGTTCGGGACTAGCGGGAGGGCCGGGGAATACGCAGTATTTT.

The chain carries TRBV28 and TRBJ2-1; 8 positions agree with TRBD2. The CDR3 has 16 residues. Germline-derived CDR1 and CDR2 are MDHEN and SYDVKM. The V gene end was trimmed by 5 bases and the J gene end by 2 bases; junction bases not matched to a gene: 8. This CDR3 is CASSGPGLVPYNEQFF. The CDR3 DNA sequence: TGTGCCAGCAGTGGACCGGGACTAGTTCCCTACAATGAGCAGTTCTTC.

The V gene is TRBV6-5, the J gene TRBJ2-3; perhaps TRBD1 as D (5 bases). Trimming left V 7 bases short and J 2 bases short, with 16 bases between. Germline V lookup: CDR1 MNHEY, CDR2 SVGAGI. The CDR3 sequence is 15 residues long. This chain's CDR3 is CASTTRAGFTDTQYF. DNA for the CDR3: TGTGCCAGCACGACCCGGGCAGGGTTCACAGATACGCAGTATTTT.

This clone turned up a few times. This chain joins TRBV5-6 and TRBJ2-3; 7 nucleotides match TRBD2. This CDR3 is 12 amino acids long. The V and J ends lost 4 bases and 9 bases, in that order; junction bases with no gene match: 5. Per germline, CDR1 SGHDT and CDR2 YYEEEE. CDR3 sequence reads: CASSLTGGTQYF. The CDR3 DNA reads as TGTGCCAGCAGCCTCACCGGGGGGACGCAGTATTTT.